This T cell receptor (beta chain) was sequenced during a study of T cells in Graves' hyperthyroidism and ophthalmopathy. Amplified regions were TCR beta CDR3 sequences from RNA transcripts. The TCR CDR3 was amplified in a first-round RT-PCR using the HTBI primer set. TCRdb used MiXCR to reprocess the multiplex PCR reads, holding one entry per CDR3 protein. The repertoire holds roughly 700,000 distinct CDR3 sequences, with roughly 15% as singletons. In germline, CDR1 is GTSNPN, CDR2 SVGIG (reference sequence). V was trimmed by 3 bases and J by 1 base, leaving 4 bases between them. This CDR3 is built from 12 residues. Patients having uncontrolled infection, another autoimmune disease, pregnancy or lactation were not included.

The V and J genes are TRBV30 and TRBJ1-3; D is unclear. The TCR was taken from a woman younger than 35 with Graves' hyperthyroidism. The specimen sequenced was blood. CDR3 DNA: TGTGCCTGGAGCGAATCTGGAAACACCATATATTTT. Its protein product is CAWSESGNTIYF.